This TCR beta chain was sequenced during a study of OX40 agonist ivuxolimab in advanced cancers. Study findings and constraints: Antigen specificity of clonally expanded peripheral T cells was not established.

For this clone: Its target is not known.

The V end was cut by 4 bases, the J end by 0 bases, with 12 bases between. The V gene's germline CDR1 is LNHDA and CDR2 SQIVND (reference sequence). This CDR3 spans 15 amino acids. Clones were read by immunoSEQ multiplex PCR, and TCRdb kept only the in-frame ones, dropping some. This repertoire shows about 82,000 clones, around 85% found once; its top ten account for 2% to 3%. The chain carries TRBV19 and TRBJ1-1; D uncertain. The input for sequencing was CD4+ or CD8+ T cells sorted from blood, taken in a trial of the OX40 agonist ivuxolimab. This TCR came from an adult with an advanced solid tumor such as melanoma, head and neck, liver or kidney cancer. The CDR3 here is CASSKSPELNTEAFF. The DNA for the CDR3 is TGTGCCAGTAGTAAGTCACCAGAATTGAACACTGAAGCTTTCTTT.